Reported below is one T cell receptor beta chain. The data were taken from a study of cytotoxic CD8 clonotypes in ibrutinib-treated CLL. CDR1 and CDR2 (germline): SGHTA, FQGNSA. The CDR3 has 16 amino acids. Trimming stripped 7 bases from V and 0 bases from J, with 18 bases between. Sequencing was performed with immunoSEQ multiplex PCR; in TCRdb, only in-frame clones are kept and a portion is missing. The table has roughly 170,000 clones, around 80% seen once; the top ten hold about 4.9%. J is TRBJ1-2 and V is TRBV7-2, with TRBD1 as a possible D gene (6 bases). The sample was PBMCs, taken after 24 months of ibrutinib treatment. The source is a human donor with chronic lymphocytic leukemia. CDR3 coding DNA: TGTGCCAGCACCCTAAGCTCAGGGACAACTAACTATGGCTACACCTTC. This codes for CASTLSSGTTNYGYTF.